These 20 T cell receptor beta chains share one sample of origin, sequenced in a study of post-analysis software for immune sequencing data. Unique molecular identifiers were carried by the TCR beta cDNA libraries. MiXCR, run by TCRdb on the PCR reads, gives a single entry per CDR3 protein. The sample carries about 760,000 distinct CDR3 sequences, just under 30% recorded once. What these receptors recognize is not known. Overall study results and limits: Comparison of patients with controls showed a handful of TRBV segments more frequent in patients, TRBV5-6, TRBV5-1 and TRBV20-1 among them.

What was sequenced was blood. The receptors stem from a girl under 18 with multiple sclerosis.

The rearrangement joins TRBV12-3 or TRBV12-4 to TRBJ1-6; 10 bases align to TRBD1. This CDR3 is built from 16 residues. The V and J ends lost 4 bases and 9 bases, in that order; junction bases with no gene match: 9. CDR3 sequence (DNA): TGTGCCAGCAGTTCTGGGGGGACAGGGGAAGGTTCACCCCTCCACTTT. Its protein is CASSSGGTGEGSPLHF.

V gene TRBV29-1 combines with J gene TRBJ2-3; TRBD1 might be the D (6 bases). The CDR3 runs to 14 residues. Trimming took off 8 bases at V and 2 bases at J, with 17 bases between the two ends. Germline assignment: CDR1 SQVTM and CDR2 ANQGSEA. The CDR3 spells CSIVRGTNTDTQYF. DNA for the CDR3: TGCAGCATCGTTAGGGGGACGAACACAGATACGCAGTATTTT.

This clonotype was seen more than once but under ten times. The chain combines TRBV6-2 or TRBV6-3 with TRBJ2-7; 10 nucleotides line up with TRBD2. The CDR3 covers 14 residues. Trimming at V came to 8 bases and at J to 2 bases, leaving 6 bases not matched to a gene. Germline V gene lookup returns CDR1 MNHEY and CDR2 SVGEGT. The CDR3 bases are TGTGCCAGCGGGCTAGCGGGAGACCCCTACGAGCAGTACTTC. Its protein product is CASGLAGDPYEQYF.

This clonotype was recorded a few times. The CDR3 here is CASSLGLAGVRNEQFF. Written as DNA, the CDR3 is TGTGCCAGCAGCTTGGGGCTAGCGGGAGTTCGTAATGAGCAGTTCTTC. V usage is TRBV5-5 and J usage is TRBJ2-1; 10 bases fit TRBD2. Losses at the gene ends were 0 bases for V and 7 bases for J; bases not matched to a gene: 7. The CDR3 loop spans 16 amino acids. The V gene's germline CDR1 is SGHKS and CDR2 YYEKEE (reference sequence).

The chain uses TRBV5-6 and TRBJ1-6, with D perhaps matching TRBD1 (6 bases). The CDR3 is 16 amino acids. The V and J ends lost 1 base and 4 bases respectively, with 12 bases between them. The V gene's germline CDR1 is SGHDT and CDR2 YYEEEE. The CDR3 coding sequence is TGTGCCAGCAGCTTGTGGGGGCGCGGATATAATTCACCCCTCCACTTT. It codes for CASSLWGRGYNSPLHF.

The CDR3 is CASSYPKRSGTSTDTQYF. CDR3 nucleotide sequence: TGTGCCAGCAGTTACCCCAAACGCTCCGGGACTAGCACAGATACGCAGTATTTT. The chain recombines TRBV6-5 with TRBJ2-3, with a tentative D call TRBD2 (6 bases). Germline values: CDR1 MNHEY, CDR2 SVGAGI. The CDR3 loop spans 18 amino acids. Deletions cut 2 bases from V and 0 bases from J, with 18 bases between.

The chain carries TRBV12-3 or TRBV12-4 and TRBJ2-1, with 7 bases aligning to TRBD2. The CDR3 has 15 residues. V lost 6 bases and J lost 4; bases outside the gene matches: 9. DNA for the CDR3: TGTGCCAGCAGGTCCGGGACTAACACGTACAATGAGCAGTTCTTC. It is translated as CASRSGTNTYNEQFF.

This clonotype was counted a single time. The CDR3 DNA reads as TGTGCCAGCAGGAAGGGGCCCGAACGGATGTACGAGCAGTACTTC. Translating gives CASRKGPERMYEQYF. The V and J genes are TRBV6-5 and TRBJ2-7, with D perhaps matching TRBD1 (5 bases). Per germline, CDR1 MNHEY and CDR2 SVGAGI. This CDR3 contains 15 residues. V lost 6 bases and J lost 4, with 19 bases in between.

This clonotype was seen a handful of times. The V gene is TRBV24-1, the J gene TRBJ1-1, with D unresolved. Germline V gene data show CDR1 as KGHDR and CDR2 as SFDVKD. The CDR3 totals 13 residues. Trimming took off 7 bases at V and 5 bases at J, with 13 bases between the two ends. In nucleotides, the CDR3 is TGTGCCACCAGCAATCTAGGAGGGACTGAAGCTTTCTTT. Translation gives CATSNLGGTEAFF.

The chain employs TRBV27 and TRBJ2-3; possible D gene TRBD2, 6 bases. CDR1 is MNHEY and CDR2 is SMNVEV in the germline V gene (reference sequence). This CDR3 is built from 14 residues. V lost 4 bases and J lost 2, with 10 bases in between. As DNA, the CDR3 is TGTGCCAGCAGTTGGGGGGTACCCACAGATACGCAGTATTTT. It encodes CASSWGVPTDTQYF.

The table lists this clonotype with a few counts. This chain uses TRBV20-1 with TRBJ2-1, with TRBD1 matching over 11 bases. Losses at the gene ends were 3 bases for V and 2 bases for J; bases not matched to a gene: 0. Germline assignment: CDR1 DFQATT and CDR2 SNEGSKA (reference sequence). This CDR3 comprises 14 residues. CDR3: CSARGQGAYNEQFF. The CDR3 DNA reads TGCAGTGCTAGGGGACAGGGGGCCTACAATGAGCAGTTCTTC.

The chain joins TRBV6-1 to TRBJ2-3; a possible D gene is TRBD1 (5 bases). The germline V gene encodes CDR1 MNHNS and CDR2 SASEGT. The germline V and J ends were trimmed by 4 bases and 2 bases, with 13 bases remaining between them. The CDR3 runs 15 residues. The CDR3 DNA reads as TGTGCCAGCAGTGTTTGGGGCTCCACCACAGATACGCAGTATTTT. Amino acid sequence: CASSVWGSTTDTQYF.

The chain recombines TRBV7-2 with TRBJ2-3, with 9 bases lining up with TRBD2. This CDR3 has 18 residues. The germline CDR1 and CDR2 sequences are SGHTA and FQGNSA. V was clipped by 0 bases and J by 8 bases; unmatched bases: 15. CDR3 coding DNA: TGTGCCAGCAGCTTAGCACCCCCGGCTAGCGGGAATAGTGGTACGCAGTATTTT. This encodes CASSLAPPASGNSGTQYF.

As regards this clonotype: A junction end diverges from the germline sequence, so it may reflect a read error. The rearrangement uses TRBV4-3 and TRBJ1-1, with a weak D call TRBD1 (6 bases). This CDR3 is 16 amino acids long. Germline assignment: CDR1 LGHNA and CDR2 YSLEER. The CDR3 here is CANSPGAGTLNTEAFF. CDR3 nucleotides: TGCGCCAACAGCCCGGGGGCAGGGACACTGAACACTGAAGCTTTCTTT.

The rearrangement uses TRBV6-1 and TRBJ2-7; possible D gene TRBD2, 6 bases. TRBJ2-5 explains the end of the DNA better; the J call may be wrong. This CDR3 is 15 amino acids long. Germline assignment: CDR1 MNHNS and CDR2 SASEGT. For the CDR3, the DNA is TGTGCCAGCAGTGGCCTTAGCGGTGTGTGGGAGACCCAGTACTTC. Translating gives CASSGLSGVWETQYF.

The chain carries TRBV27 and TRBJ2-3; D is uncertain. Trimming cost V 0 bases and J 10 bases, with 14 bases left between them. Germline V gene data show CDR1 as MNHEY and CDR2 as SMNVEV (reference sequence). The CDR3 runs to 14 residues. CDR3 sequence (DNA): TGTGCCAGCAGTTTATCGCGGCTGGACCATGCGCAGTATTTT. Translating gives CASSLSRLDHAQYF.

This chain joins TRBV29-1 and TRBJ1-5; D uncertain. Germline values: CDR1 SQVTM, CDR2 ANQGSEA. The CDR3 extends over 12 amino acids. The ends were cut back, 4 bases at V and 4 bases at J, with 8 bases in the middle. The DNA of the CDR3 is TGCAGCGTTGGACTGGCTAATCAGCCCCAGCATTTT. It encodes CSVGLANQPQHF. Full variable domain (rest looked up from reference TRBV29-1 and TRBJ1-5): SAVISQKPSRDICQRGTSLTIQCQVDSQVTMMFWYRQQPGQSLTLIATANQGSEATYESGFVIDKFPISRPNLTFSTLTVSNMSPEDSSIYLCSVGLANQPQHFGDGTRLSIL.

Here the CDR3 DNA reads TGCAGTGCTAGTTGGAGGGTCACAGATACGCAGTATTTT. This gives the protein CSASWRVTDTQYF. This chain connects TRBV20-1 to TRBJ2-3, with D perhaps TRBD2 (6 bases). This CDR3 region has 13 residues. Germline CDR1 is DFQATT and CDR2 is SNEGSKA (reference sequence). Trimming shortened V by 3 bases and J by 2 bases, and 9 bases separated the two germline ends.

The CDR3 protein is CASSVDGAGVLYEQYF. For the CDR3, the DNA is TGTGCCAGCAGCGTAGACGGGGCAGGAGTCCTCTACGAGCAGTACTTC. The chain has TRBV9 and TRBJ2-5; D possibly uses TRBD1 or TRBD2 (5 bases each). The end of the DNA fits TRBJ2-7 better, so the J call may be wrong. The CDR3 is 16 amino acids. Germline CDR1 is SGDLS and CDR2 is YYNGEE.

The rearrangement joins TRBV7-6 to TRBJ2-3; D is perhaps TRBD2 (7 bases). The germline V and J ends were trimmed by 5 bases and 13 bases, with 16 bases remaining between them. Per germline, CDR1 SGHVS and CDR2 FNYEAQ. The CDR3 totals 12 residues. The CDR3 here is CASSDRGGHEYF. For the CDR3, the DNA is TGTGCCAGCAGCGATAGGGGGGGGCATGAGTATTTT.